A selection of T cell receptor beta chains follows, all from one sample in a study of blood T cells in healthy people across ages. TCRdb used MiXCR to reprocess the 5' RACE reads, holding one entry per CDR3 protein. The sample has about 690,000 distinct CDR3 sequences, roughly two fifths seen once. Sequenced sample: blood. These receptors originate from a man older than 75 in good health. Both conserved end residues are part of each CDR3. D genes are given only for firm matches. The listing skips clone size in some rows; elsewhere it reads once, few, many or a size class.

cdr3_aa cdr3_nt v_call clone_size d_call j_call cdr3_length
CASSQAPSGQSTDTQYF TGCGCCAGCAGCCAAGCTCCCTCGGGACAGAGCACAGATACGCAGTATTTT TRBV4-1 many TRBD1 TRBJ2-3 17
CASRFQGLTGELFF TGTGCCAGCCGGTTTCAGGGGCTTACCGGGGAGCTGTTTTTT TRBV27 NA NA TRBJ2-2 14
CASSSRNLLYEQFF TGTGCCAGCAGCTCCCGGAACTTACTCTACGAGCAGTTCTTC TRBV7-2 NA NA TRBJ2-1 14
CATSRDLQQDGYTF TGTGCCACCAGCAGAGATTTACAGCAGGATGGCTACACCTTC TRBV15 few NA TRBJ1-2 14
CASTGLGGGRNEQFF TGCGCCAGCACCGGTCTTGGGGGAGGGAGGAATGAGCAGTTCTTC TRBV5-1 NA TRBD2 TRBJ2-1 15
CASSLAPVRGDSDTQYF TGTGCCAGCAGCTTAGCCCCCGTACGGGGAGACTCAGATACGCAGTATTTT TRBV7-2 NA NA TRBJ2-3 17
CASSLARTQGDEQYF TGTGCCAGCAGCTTAGCGCGGACCCAGGGCGATGAGCAGTACTTC TRBV7-2 NA NA TRBJ2-5 15
CSAQQGTNEKLFF TGCAGTGCTCAACAGGGGACTAATGAAAAACTGTTTTTT TRBV20-1 NA TRBD1 TRBJ1-4 13
CASSSPAGNTIYF TGTGCCAGCAGTTCCCCAGCTGGAAACACCATATATTTT TRBV28 NA NA TRBJ1-3 13
CASSKPGSAHEQYF TGTGCCAGCAGCAAACCAGGGTCTGCCCACGAGCAGTACTTC TRBV7-9 NA NA TRBJ2-7 14
CASSVAGSDTQYF TGTGCCAGCAGTGTAGCAGGGTCAGATACGCAGTATTTT TRBV7-2 NA NA TRBJ2-3 13
CASSARTGGPDTQYF TGTGCCAGCAGCGCCCGGACAGGGGGCCCAGATACGCAGTATTTT TRBV14 few TRBD1 TRBJ2-3 15
CASSPSLNQETQYF TGTGCCAGCAGCCCCAGTCTGAACCAAGAGACCCAGTACTTC TRBV7-2 NA NA TRBJ2-5 14
CATSSRVSVDAQYF TGTGCCACCAGCAGTCGGGTTTCAGTAGATGCGCAGTATTTT TRBV15 NA NA TRBJ2-3 14
CASSPALTSGGKETQYF TGTGCCAGCAGCCCCGCCCTGACTAGCGGGGGTAAAGAGACCCAGTACTTC TRBV14 NA TRBD2 TRBJ2-5 17
CASSTPDRRIQGQFF TGTGCCAGCAGTACCCCTGACCGGAGAATCCAAGGGCAGTTCTTC TRBV6-2/TRBV6-3 few NA TRBJ2-1 15
CSARDLGWETQYF TGCAGTGCTAGAGACCTGGGGTGGGAGACCCAGTACTTC TRBV20-1 NA NA TRBJ2-5 13
CASSLELGGTEAFF TGTGCCAGCAGCTTAGAACTGGGAGGAACTGAAGCTTTCTTT TRBV7-2 once NA TRBJ1-1 14
CAASGSADTQYF TGTGCCGCGAGCGGGAGCGCAGATACGCAGTATTTT TRBV6-6 NA TRBD2 TRBJ2-3 12
CASRNRPEGEAFF TGTGCCAGCAGGAACCGCCCGGAGGGTGAAGCTTTCTTT TRBV6-2/TRBV6-3 NA NA TRBJ1-1 13
CASSQDIRGTGYTF TGTGCCAGCAGCCAAGATATAAGGGGGACAGGCTACACCTTC TRBV3-1 NA NA TRBJ1-2 14
CASSPLAGGMGEQFF TGTGCCAGCAGCCCTCTAGCGGGGGGGATGGGTGAGCAGTTCTTC TRBV7-9 few TRBD2 TRBJ2-1 15
CASSQEEGVREKLFF TGTGCCAGCAGCCAAGAGGAGGGAGTCCGGGAAAAACTGTTTTTT TRBV4-2 NA NA TRBJ1-4 15
CASNLGLAGLGDTQYF TGTGCCAGCAACTTAGGACTAGCGGGTTTGGGAGATACGCAGTATTTT TRBV7-2 once TRBD2 TRBJ2-3 16
CASSSRQGQGNGYTF TGTGCCAGCAGCTCCCGACAGGGACAGGGGAATGGCTACACCTTC TRBV7-2 NA TRBD1 TRBJ1-2 15
CASEGWTDTQYF TGTGCTAGTGAAGGCTGGACAGATACGCAGTATTTT TRBV12-5 few NA TRBJ2-3 12
CASSEDRAISLFF TGCGCCAGCAGCGAGGACAGGGCAATATCCCTGTTCTTC TRBV5-1 NA TRBD1 TRBJ2-1 13
CASSLSSSPSVAGNEQYF TGTGCCAGCAGCCTTAGTAGCTCCCCCTCGGTGGCGGGGAACGAGCAGTACTTC TRBV27 few NA TRBJ2-7 18
CASSFKQGFGANVLTF TGTGCCAGCAGCTTCAAACAGGGATTTGGGGCCAACGTCCTGACTTTC TRBV7-2 few NA TRBJ2-6 16
CASSGSGANVLTF TGTGCCAGCAGTGGCTCTGGGGCCAACGTCCTGACTTTC TRBV12-3/TRBV12-4 many NA TRBJ2-6 13
CASTPRDRGSYGYTF TGTGCCAGCACCCCGAGGGACAGGGGATCCTATGGCTACACCTTC TRBV6-6 few TRBD1 TRBJ1-2 15